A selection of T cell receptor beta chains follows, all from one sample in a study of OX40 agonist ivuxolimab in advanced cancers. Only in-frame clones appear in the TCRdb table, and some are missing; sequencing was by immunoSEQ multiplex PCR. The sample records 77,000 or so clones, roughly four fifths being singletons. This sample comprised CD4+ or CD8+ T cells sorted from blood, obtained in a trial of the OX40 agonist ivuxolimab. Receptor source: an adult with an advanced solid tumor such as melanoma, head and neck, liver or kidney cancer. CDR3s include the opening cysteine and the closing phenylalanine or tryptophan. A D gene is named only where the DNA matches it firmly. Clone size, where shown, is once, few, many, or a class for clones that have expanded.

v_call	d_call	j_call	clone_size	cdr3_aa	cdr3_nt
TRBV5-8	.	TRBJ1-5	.	CASSLWPSGANNQPQHF	TGTGCCAGCAGCTTGTGGCCATCCGGGGCCAATAATCAGCCCCAGCATTTT
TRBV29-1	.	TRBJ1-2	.	CSGGNADGYTF	TGCAGTGGTGGGAACGCGGATGGCTACACCTTC
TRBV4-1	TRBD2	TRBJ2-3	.	CASSQAFGRLAGGRATDTQYF	TGCGCCAGCAGCCAAGCCTTCGGTAGACTAGCGGGAGGGAGGGCCACAGATACGCAGTATTTT
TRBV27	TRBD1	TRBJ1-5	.	CASKASGTVNQPQHF	TGTGCCAGCAAGGCCTCCGGGACAGTCAATCAGCCCCAGCATTTT
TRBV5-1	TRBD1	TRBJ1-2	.	CASSINTGTGIGYTF	TGCGCCAGCAGCATAAACACCGGGACAGGGATTGGCTACACCTTC
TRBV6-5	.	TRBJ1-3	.	CASSWGMSSGNTIYF	TGTGCCAGCAGTTGGGGGATGTCCTCTGGAAACACCATATATTTT
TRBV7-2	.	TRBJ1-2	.	CASSARQVYGYTF	TGTGCCAGCAGCGCGAGACAGGTCTATGGCTACACCTTC
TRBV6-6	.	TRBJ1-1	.	CASSYSIWDTEAFF	TGTGCCAGCAGTTACTCCATATGGGACACTGAAGCTTTCTTT
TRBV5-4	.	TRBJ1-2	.	CASSGGGGTYDYGYTF	TGTGCCAGCAGCGGGGGCGGAGGGACGTATGACTATGGCTACACCTTC
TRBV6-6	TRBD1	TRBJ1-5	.	CASRTGEEQPQHF	TGTGCCAGCAGGACAGGGGAGGAGCAGCCCCAGCATTTT
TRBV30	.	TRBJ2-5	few	CAWSVGGGETQYF	TGTGCCTGGAGTGTTGGGGGAGGAGAGACCCAGTACTTC
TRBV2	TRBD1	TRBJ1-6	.	CASSERTGTGSNSPLHF	TGTGCCAGCAGTGAACGGACCGGGACAGGCAGTAATTCACCCCTCCACTTT
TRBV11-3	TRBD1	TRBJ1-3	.	CASSSGQANSGNTIYF	TGTGCCAGCAGCTCGGGACAGGCGAACTCTGGAAACACCATATATTTT
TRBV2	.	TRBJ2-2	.	CASSDNLNTGELFF	TGTGCCAGCAGTGACAACTTGAACACCGGGGAGCTGTTTTTT
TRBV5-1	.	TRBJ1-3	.	CASSPQLQVSGNTIYF	TGCGCCAGCAGCCCTCAATTACAGGTCTCTGGAAACACCATATATTTT
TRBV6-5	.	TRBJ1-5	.	CASRGTGNQPQHF	TGTGCCAGCAGAGGAACGGGCAATCAGCCCCAGCATTTT
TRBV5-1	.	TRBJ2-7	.	CASSPDSYEQYF	TGCGCCAGCAGCCCGGACAGCTACGAGCAGTACTTC
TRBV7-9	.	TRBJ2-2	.	CASSRPRESGRLNTGELFF	TGTGCCAGCAGCCGCCCTAGGGAATCGGGCAGGCTGAACACCGGGGAGCTGTTTTTT
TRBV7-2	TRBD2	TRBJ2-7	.	CASSLAGGPYEQYF	TGTGCCAGCAGCCTAGCGGGAGGGCCGTACGAGCAGTACTTC
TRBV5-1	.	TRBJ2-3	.	CASSLGSTTSTDTQYF	TGCGCCAGCAGCTTGGGGTCGACAACTAGCACAGATACGCAGTATTTT
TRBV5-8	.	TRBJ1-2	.	CASSFRGPYGYTF	TGTGCCAGCAGCTTTCGGGGGCCCTATGGCTACACCTTC
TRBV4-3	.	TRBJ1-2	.	CASSQDGVPDGYTF	TGCGCCAGCAGCCAAGATGGGGTTCCCGATGGCTACACCTTC
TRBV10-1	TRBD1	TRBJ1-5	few	CASSERGGKQPQHF	TGCGCCAGCAGTGAGAGAGGGGGCAAGCAGCCCCAGCATTTT
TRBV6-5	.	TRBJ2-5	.	CASTGGNQETQYF	TGTGCCAGCACCGGAGGAAACCAAGAGACCCAGTACTTC
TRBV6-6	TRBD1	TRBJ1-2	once	CASTPRAGGNYGYTF	TGTGCCAGCACCCCCCGAGCAGGGGGCAACTATGGCTACACCTTC
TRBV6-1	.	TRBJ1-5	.	CASSDGTREWRPQHF	TGTGCCAGCAGTGACGGGACCCGAGAATGGCGGCCCCAGCATTTT
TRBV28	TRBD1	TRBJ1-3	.	CASSSTGQAASGNTIYF	TGTGCCAGCAGTTCCACAGGACAGGCAGCCTCTGGAAACACCATATATTTT
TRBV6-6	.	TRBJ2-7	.	CASSVQTSYEQYF	TGTGCCAGCAGTGTTCAAACTTCCTACGAGCAGTACTTC
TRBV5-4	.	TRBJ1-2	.	CASSGGTYGYTF	TGTGCCAGCAGCGGGGGGACTTATGGCTACACCTTC
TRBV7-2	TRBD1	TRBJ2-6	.	CASSRTGGLSGANVLTF	TGTGCCAGCAGCCGGACAGGGGGACTCTCTGGGGCCAACGTCCTGACTTTC
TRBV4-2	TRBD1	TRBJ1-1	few	CASSQGDRGLAWEGAFF	TGTGCCAGCAGCCAAGGGGACAGGGGATTAGCGTGGGAAGGAGCTTTCTTT
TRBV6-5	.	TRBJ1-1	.	CASRETGLTEAFF	TGTGCCAGCAGGGAAACGGGTCTCACTGAAGCTTTCTTT
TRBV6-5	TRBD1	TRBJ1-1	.	CASRTGRQNTEAFF	TGTGCCAGTAGGACAGGGCGTCAGAACACTGAAGCTTTCTTT
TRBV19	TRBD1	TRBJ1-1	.	CASMVRQGGTEAFF	TGTGCCAGTATGGTCAGGCAGGGGGGCACTGAAGCTTTCTTT
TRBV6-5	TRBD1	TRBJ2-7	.	CASSYRDSYEQYF	TGTGCCAGCAGTTACCGGGACAGCTACGAGCAGTACTTC
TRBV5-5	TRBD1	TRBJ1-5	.	CASSSLGQGLNQPQHF	TGTGCCAGCAGCTCGCTCGGACAGGGACTCAATCAGCCCCAGCATTTT
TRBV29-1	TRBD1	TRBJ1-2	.	CSVGVGDRGGGYTF	TGCAGCGTTGGGGTGGGGGACAGGGGGGGTGGCTACACCTTC